This T cell receptor beta chain derives from a study of cytomegalovirus exposure and HLA in healthy donors. A word on this clone: Its antigen is currently unknown.

The PCR ran on 60 Vbeta and 13 Jbeta primers. Using immunoSEQ multiplex PCR, the repertoire was profiled, and TCRdb retains in-frame clones only, with some absent. Among 150,000 to 200,000 clones listed, around 77% were seen once. Looked up from germline, CDR1 is MNHEY and CDR2 is SVGAGI. This CDR3 comprises 13 residues. V lost 6 bases and J lost 2; bases outside the gene matches: 4. The study, taken as a whole, reports: Upon later analysis, HLA-associated TCR beta chains proved more clonally expanded than other, equally common chains. Presence/absence results assume similar sequencing depth per donor, which may not hold. Reports indicated that the classifier achieved high specificity and sensitivity in diagnosing cytomegalovirus status. In a later analysis, TCR beta V- and J-gene trimming showed a link to a missense DCLRE1C variant.

The chain is built from TRBV6-5 and TRBJ2-7; 7 bases line up with TRBD2. The sequenced sample was PBMCs. This receptor was identified in a middle-aged woman in good health and CMV-seronegative. The CDR3 is CASSRGSPYEQYF. The CDR3 DNA follows: TGTGCCAGCAGCCGCGGGAGCCCCTACGAGCAGTACTTC.